This T cell receptor (beta chain) emerged from a study of shared clonotypes between healthy human individuals. Background on the study: Per donor, CD8 memory used one plate, CD8 naive used two, CD4 memory used three and CD4 naive used three.

Whole-study findings and limits: Investigators expected sequencing depth to affect clonotype sharing among donors.

On this clone itself: Its antigen is not identified. This specimen includes other DNA sequences encoding the same CDR3.

Assay: immunoSEQ multiplex PCR; the TCRdb copy retains only in-frame clones and omits some. The sample carries roughly 2.6 million clones, around nine tenths recorded once. Source material: naive CD4+ T cells sorted from blood. Described subset: CD45RA+ positively selected. The origin of this receptor is a man aged 18 to 29 in good health.

CDR3 region: CASGMTGTDTQYF. The CDR3 nucleotides are TGTGCTAGTGGGATGACAGGCACAGATACGCAGTATTTT. The chain employs TRBV12-5 and TRBJ2-3, with D perhaps TRBD1 (5 bases). CDR1 and CDR2 (germline): LGHNT, FRNRAP. The ends were cut back, 6 bases at V and 1 base at J, with 8 bases in the middle. The CDR3 spans 13 residues.